This record covers a single TCR beta chain. This sample was taken from a study of cytomegalovirus exposure and HLA in healthy donors. Between the trimmed V and J ends, which lost 4 bases and 0 bases, there was a span of 21 bases. Germline CDR1 reads SEHNR; CDR2 reads FQNEAQ (reference sequence). The CDR3 is 19 amino acids. PCR used 60 Vbeta primers and 13 Jbeta primers. Assay used: immunoSEQ multiplex PCR; TCRdb lists only in-frame clones, some missing. The sample data list about 210,000 clones. The chain combines TRBV7-9 with TRBJ2-2; D is possibly TRBD2 (6 bases). The source of this sequence is a woman aged 25 to 39 in good health and CMV-seropositive. Sequenced input: PBMCs. The CDR3 DNA sequence: TGTGCCAGCAGCTCCACCGTAACGCGGGACTTCCCGAACACCGGGGAGCTGTTTTTT. Amino acid sequence: CASSSTVTRDFPNTGELFF.